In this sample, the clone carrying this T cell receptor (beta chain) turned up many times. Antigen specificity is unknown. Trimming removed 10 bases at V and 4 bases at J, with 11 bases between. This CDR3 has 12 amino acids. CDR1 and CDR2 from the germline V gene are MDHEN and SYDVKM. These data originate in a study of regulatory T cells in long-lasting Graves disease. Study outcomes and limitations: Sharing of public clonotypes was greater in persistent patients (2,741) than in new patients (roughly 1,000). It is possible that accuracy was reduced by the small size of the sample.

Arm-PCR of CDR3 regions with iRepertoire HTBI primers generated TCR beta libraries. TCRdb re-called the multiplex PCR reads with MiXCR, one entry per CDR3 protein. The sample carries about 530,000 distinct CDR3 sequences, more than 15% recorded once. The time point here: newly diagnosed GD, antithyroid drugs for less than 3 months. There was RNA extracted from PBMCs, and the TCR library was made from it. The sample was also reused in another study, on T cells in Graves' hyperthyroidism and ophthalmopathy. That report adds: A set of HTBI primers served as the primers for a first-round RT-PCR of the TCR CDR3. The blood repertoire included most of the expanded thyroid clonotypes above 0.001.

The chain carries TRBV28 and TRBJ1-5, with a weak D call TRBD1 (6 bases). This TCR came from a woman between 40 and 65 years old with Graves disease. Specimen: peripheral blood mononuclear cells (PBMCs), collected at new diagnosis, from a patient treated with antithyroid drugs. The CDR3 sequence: CATRDINQPQHF. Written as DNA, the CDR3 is TGTGCCACCCGGGACATTAATCAGCCCCAGCATTTT.